One and the same sample provided the 27 T cell receptor beta chains below, sequenced in a study of cytomegalovirus exposure and HLA in healthy donors (dated by TCRdb to 2017 to 2019). Libraries were made using the immunoSEQ multiplex PCR assay. For the multiplex PCR, a mixture combining 60 forward primers for TCR Vbeta segments and 13 reverse primers for TCR Jbeta segments was used. The immuneACCESS repertoire file appears here via TCRdb, limited to in-frame rearrangements. These files lack a portion of the clones; in checked studies, under half of the deficit traces to unresolved V genes, and the cause of the others is not known. This sample lists 150,000 to 200,000 clones; around four fifths were detected once. Clones ranked in the top ten supply approximately 4% of the sample. The sample comprised PBMCs. These receptor sequences come from a man in his forties or fifties in good health and CMV-seropositive.

The gene calls are TRBV27 and TRBJ2-3, with TRBD2 as a possible D gene (7 bases). Germline V CDR1 and CDR2: MNHEY, SMNVEV (reference sequence). The V end lost 7 bases, the J end lost 4 bases, and 24 bases lay between the germline ends. CDR3 length: 17 amino acids. The CDR3 DNA reads TGTGCCAGCACTCCTGCCGGGGGCGGGAGTCCCCCAGATACGCAGTATTTT. Its protein is CASTPAGGGSPPDTQYF.

V usage is TRBV7-9 and J usage is TRBJ1-5; D unclear. Germline V gives CDR1 SEHNR, CDR2 FQNEAQ (reference sequence). This CDR3 is built from 13 residues. V was clipped by 2 bases and J by 4 bases, with 6 bases between them. The CDR3 DNA reads TGTGCCAGCAGCTTACAGGAAAATCAGCCCCAGCATTTT. As protein: CASSLQENQPQHF.

V usage is TRBV5-4 and J usage is TRBJ2-2; D is perhaps TRBD1 (6 bases). This CDR3 has 13 residues. Germline V lookup: CDR1 SGHNT, CDR2 YYREEE (reference sequence). The V gene lost 2 bases and the J gene lost 4 bases, with 6 bases spanning the gap. The CDR3 protein is CASSLGGTGELFF. The CDR3 bases are TGTGCCAGCAGCTTAGGGGGCACCGGGGAGCTGTTTTTT.

The CDR3 bases are TGTGCCAGCAGTCTCCCGGGGAGGCATACGCAGTATTTT. This gives the protein CASSLPGRHTQYF. This chain connects TRBV6-1 to TRBJ2-3; D possibly corresponds to TRBD2 (6 bases). With 5 bases removed from V and 7 bases from J, the gap between germline ends came to 13 bases. Germline V gene lookup returns CDR1 MNHNS and CDR2 SASEGT. CDR3 length: 13 amino acids.

The V gene is TRBV28, the J gene TRBJ1-2, with D possibly being TRBD1 (5 bases). Trimming shortened V by 6 bases and J by 8 bases, and 19 bases separated the two germline ends. Per the germline V gene, CDR1 is MDHEN and CDR2 is SYDVKM. This CDR3 contains 14 residues. DNA for the CDR3: TGTGCCAGCAGGAAGGCGTCCAGGGAGGGCGGCTACACCTTC. This encodes CASRKASREGGYTF.

This chain connects TRBV29-1 to TRBJ1-6; D gene ambiguous. Trimming took off 0 bases at V and 10 bases at J, with 10 bases between the two ends. The CDR3 has 13 residues. Germline CDR1 SQVTM, CDR2 ANQGSEA. CDR3 amino acids: CSVEESPGSPLHF. CDR3 nucleotides: TGCAGCGTTGAAGAAAGTCCGGGATCACCCCTCCACTTT.

The gene calls are TRBV9 and TRBJ2-7; TRBD1 matches 11 bases. From germline, CDR1 is SGDLS and CDR2 YYNGEE. V trimming: 3 bases; J trimming: 4 bases; junction bases outside the gene matches: 6. This CDR3 comprises 15 residues. CDR3 loop: CASSAGTGGFYEQYF. The CDR3, as DNA: TGTGCCAGCAGCGCGGGGACAGGGGGGTTTTACGAGCAGTACTTC.

This clone was counted a single time. The rearrangement joins TRBV28 to TRBJ2-3; TRBD1 matches at 8 bases. The CDR3 contains 15 residues. J lost 5 bases, V lost 5 bases, and 9 bases had no gene match. Germline V gene lookup returns CDR1 MDHEN and CDR2 SYDVKM. CDR3 DNA: TGTGCCAGCAGTGAGACAGGGGTTTCGGGAGATACGCAGTATTTT. Translation: CASSETGVSGDTQYF.

V is TRBV9 and J is TRBJ1-1; D is perhaps TRBD1 (5 bases). This CDR3 region has 16 residues. V gave up 3 bases and J gave up 4 bases, with 19 bases separating them. CDR1 is SGDLS and CDR2 is YYNGEE in the germline V gene. The CDR3 sequence: CASSEPTGVGRTEAFF. The CDR3 DNA reads as TGTGCCAGCAGCGAACCCACGGGGGTTGGACGCACTGAAGCTTTCTTT.

This chain connects TRBV6-6 to TRBJ1-3; a weak D match, TRBD1 (6 bases). Trimming left V 8 bases short and J 0 bases short, with 8 bases between. The CDR3 has 13 amino acids. Looked up from germline, CDR1 is MNHNY and CDR2 is SVGAGI (reference sequence). The CDR3 is CASGGRSGNTIYF. The CDR3 bases are TGTGCCAGCGGGGGCCGCTCTGGAAACACCATATATTTT.

The V and J genes are TRBV7-9 and TRBJ1-6, with D tentatively TRBD1 (6 bases). Germline CDR1 SEHNR, CDR2 FQNEAQ (reference sequence). This CDR3 region has 16 residues. The germline V and J ends were trimmed by 0 bases and 10 bases, with 16 bases remaining between them. CDR3 DNA: TGTGCCAGCAGCTTAGCCCCCGGGACAAGGCAATCACCCCTCCACTTT. Protein product: CASSLAPGTRQSPLHF.

The V call is TRBV19, the J call TRBJ2-2; the D is unclear. Germline CDR1 is LNHDA and CDR2 is SQIVND (reference sequence). Between the trimmed V and J ends, which lost 3 bases and 5 bases, there was a span of 13 bases. The CDR3 runs 15 residues. For the CDR3, the DNA is TGTGCCAGTAGTATCCCCCAGACAAGTACCGGGGAGCTGTTTTTT. It translates to CASSIPQTSTGELFF.

This clone showed up just a few times. J is TRBJ2-7 and V is TRBV27; 7 bases map to TRBD1. Unmatched junction bases numbered 6, after V lost 5 bases and J lost 5 bases. CDR3 length equals 13 residues. Germline-derived CDR1 and CDR2 are MNHEY and SMNVEV (reference sequence). For the CDR3, the DNA is TGTGCCAGCAGTCAAGACAGGGTCAACGAGCAGTACTTC. Translation gives CASSQDRVNEQYF.

CDR3 residues: CASSFGGGYQETQYF. The DNA for the CDR3 is TGTGCCAGCAGCTTTGGCGGGGGCTACCAAGAGACCCAGTACTTC. The chain joins TRBV7-6 to TRBJ2-5, with D tentatively TRBD2 (7 bases). V was cut by 3 bases and J by 0 bases, with 11 bases left in between. Germline CDR1 is SGHVS and CDR2 is FNYEAQ. The CDR3 is made up of 15 amino acids. Variable domain in full (rest from reference TRBV7-6 and TRBJ2-5): GAGVSQSPRYKVTKRGQDVALRCDPISGHVSLYWYRQALGQGPEFLTYFNYEAQQDKSGLPNDRFSAERPEGSISTLTIQRTEQRDSAMYRCASSFGGGYQETQYFGPGTRLLVL.

V usage is TRBV5-4 and J usage is TRBJ1-1; 8 bases are shared with TRBD1. The CDR3 has 16 amino acids. Trimming took 4 bases from V and 3 from J; bases not matched to a gene: 11. In germline, CDR1 is SGHNT, CDR2 YYREEE (reference sequence). The CDR3: CASSPGQGRGDTEAFF. The DNA for the CDR3 is TGTGCCAGCAGCCCCGGACAGGGTCGAGGTGACACTGAAGCTTTCTTT.

The chain carries TRBV4-2 and TRBJ2-7; 11 bases line up with TRBD2. In germline, CDR1 is LGHNA, CDR2 YNFKEQ. The length of the CDR3 is 16 residues. With V trimmed by 0 bases and J by 2 bases, 3 bases remained unmatched. CDR3 nucleotide sequence: TGTGCCAGCAGCCAAGATGCTAGCGGGGGGCCCTACGAGCAGTACTTC. Amino acids: CASSQDASGGPYEQYF.

This clone has just one count. The chain combines TRBV7-2 with TRBJ1-2; possibly TRBD1 for D (5 bases). Trimming cost V 3 bases and J 8 bases, with 10 bases left between them. In germline, CDR1 is SGHTA, CDR2 FQGNSA. CDR3 length: 12 residues. The CDR3 sequence is CASSFQGGGYTF. CDR3 DNA sequence: TGTGCCAGCAGCTTCCAGGGTGGGGGCTACACCTTC. Full variable domain (rest looked up from reference TRBV7-2 and TRBJ1-2): GAGVSQSPSNKVTEKGKDVELRCDPISGHTALYWYRQSLGQGLEFLIYFQGNSAPDKSGLPSDRFSAERTGGSVSTLTIQRTQQEDSAVYLCASSFQGGGYTFGSGTRLTVV.

The V and J genes are TRBV27 and TRBJ1-6, with D uncertain. The ends were cut back, 10 bases at V and 2 bases at J, with 15 bases in the middle. The CDR3 spans 15 residues. Germline CDR1 reads MNHEY; CDR2 reads SMNVEV (reference sequence). CDR3 region: CATSGVRPYNSPLHF. The CDR3 coding sequence is TGTGCCACCTCCGGGGTGAGACCCTATAATTCACCCCTCCACTTT.

V is TRBV28 and J is TRBJ2-7; D is uncertain. Trimming stripped 4 bases from V and 2 bases from J, with 15 bases between. This CDR3 has 15 residues. Germline lookup yields CDR1 MDHEN and CDR2 SYDVKM. The CDR3 spells CASSSNSLLTYEQYF. CDR3 DNA sequence: TGTGCCAGCAGTTCAAACTCCCTTCTGACCTACGAGCAGTACTTC.

The chain uses TRBV7-2 and TRBJ2-1, with D hard to call. CDR3 size: 13 residues. Germline CDR1 SGHTA, CDR2 FQGNSA. Deletions cut 0 bases from V and 4 bases from J, with 4 bases between. The CDR3 region has the DNA TGTGCCAGCAGCTTAGCGAGATACAATGAGCAGTTCTTC. Translation: CASSLARYNEQFF.

The rearrangement joins TRBV9 to TRBJ2-3, with 7 bases aligning to TRBD2. CDR3 size: 15 residues. Germline trimming cut 0 bases from V and 2 bases from J; bases unmatched to any gene: 3. CDR1 is SGDLS, CDR2 YYNGEE, per germline. The CDR3 region is CASSVDGRNTDTQYF. The CDR3 DNA sequence: TGTGCCAGCAGCGTAGACGGGAGGAACACAGATACGCAGTATTTT.

The chain carries TRBV19 and TRBJ1-2; 7 bases align to TRBD1. The trim removed 5 bases at V and 1 base at J, leaving 7 bases unmatched. Germline assignment: CDR1 LNHDA and CDR2 SQIVND (reference sequence). The length of the CDR3 is 15 residues. CDR3 amino acids: CASSDRVSHNYGYTF. The DNA for the CDR3 is TGTGCCAGTAGTGACAGGGTTTCCCATAACTATGGCTACACCTTC.

This rearrangement joins TRBV19 to TRBJ1-6; TRBD1 matches 9 bases. Germline CDR1 reads LNHDA; CDR2 reads SQIVND (reference sequence). With V trimmed by 7 bases and J by 9 bases, 10 bases remained unmatched. This CDR3 region has 15 residues. The CDR3 protein is CASKGQGFQISPLHF. The DNA of the CDR3 is TGTGCCAGTAAGGGACAGGGCTTTCAAATTTCACCCCTCCACTTT.

V usage is TRBV30 and J usage is TRBJ2-5; TRBD1 agrees at 10 bases. Judging by the DNA end, TRBJ2-7 fits better; the J call may be wrong. The CDR3 is 14 amino acids. Germline assignment: CDR1 GTSNPN and CDR2 SVGIG (reference sequence). CDR3 region: CAWSPGTGDYEQYF. The DNA for the CDR3 is TGTGCCTGGAGTCCCGGGACAGGGGACTACGAGCAGTACTTC.

The DNA for the CDR3 is TGTGCCAGCAGTTTTGGGGCTAGCGGGGGTAAAAACATTCAGTACTTC. Translation: CASSFGASGGKNIQYF. The gene calls are TRBV27 and TRBJ2-4; 10 positions agree with TRBD2. The CDR3 contains 16 residues. Per germline, CDR1 MNHEY and CDR2 SMNVEV (reference sequence). V shed 3 bases and J 4 bases; nucleotides not matched to a gene: 6.

The V gene is TRBV2, the J gene TRBJ2-5; 10 bases agree with TRBD2. The CDR3 is made up of 13 amino acids. Germline CDR1 is SNHLY and CDR2 is FYNNEI. V was pared by 5 bases and J by 5 bases, with 2 bases of the junction left unmatched. CDR3: CASSSGRGETQYF. The CDR3, as DNA: TGTGCCAGCAGTAGCGGGAGGGGGGAGACCCAGTACTTC. The full variable domain, in which reference TRBV2 and TRBJ2-5 provide the parts outside the CDR3, is EPEVTQTPSHQVTQMGQEVILRCVPISNHLYFYWYRQILGQKVEFLVSFYNNEISEKSEIFDDQFSVERPDGSNFTLKIRSTKLEDSAMYFCASSSGRGETQYFGPGTRLLVL.

V gene TRBV2 combines with J gene TRBJ1-5; weak D call: TRBD1 (5 bases). CDR3 length equals 15 residues. V dropped 1 base and J dropped 4 bases, with 11 bases sitting between them. In germline, CDR1 is SNHLY, CDR2 FYNNEI. The CDR3 is CASSEEGLRNQPQHF. The CDR3 DNA is TGTGCCAGCAGTGAAGAGGGGTTAAGGAATCAGCCCCAGCATTTT. Complete variable domain (other parts from reference TRBV2 and TRBJ1-5): EPEVTQTPSHQVTQMGQEVILRCVPISNHLYFYWYRQILGQKVEFLVSFYNNEISEKSEIFDDQFSVERPDGSNFTLKIRSTKLEDSAMYFCASSEEGLRNQPQHFGDGTRLSIL.